The 2 T cell receptor beta chains presented below share a single source sample, sequenced in a study of blood T cell repertoires in COVID-19. The table came from immunoSEQ multiplex PCR; TCRdb's copy has only in-frame clones and leaves some out. The sample has about 110,000 clones, 70% to 80% seen once. Sequencing was carried out using peripheral blood. The receptors were sampled from a human donor with acute or convalescent COVID-19. The donor label of this sample is uncertain.

This clone is a singleton in its sample. The CDR3 bases are TGTGCCAGCAGTGACGGAGGGACAGGGGGCACTGAAGCTTTCTTT. Translating gives CASSDGGTGGTEAFF. The rearrangement joins TRBV6-4 to TRBJ1-1, with 11 bases that match TRBD1. Losses at the gene ends were 2 bases for V and 4 bases for J; bases not matched to a gene: 3. This CDR3 has 15 residues. Germline CDR1 reads MRHNA; CDR2 reads SNTAGT.

This chain links TRBV14 with TRBJ2-7; tentative D call: TRBD1 (5 bases). The length of the CDR3 is 16 residues. V gave up 0 bases and J gave up 5 bases, with 17 bases separating them. Looked up from germline, CDR1 is SGHDN and CDR2 is FVKESK. The CDR3 here is CASSQEGVEAENEQYV. CDR3 DNA sequence: TGTGCCAGCAGCCAAGAAGGGGTAGAGGCAGAAAACGAGCAGTACGTC.